These 15 T cell receptor beta chains originate from one sample sequenced in a study of CD8 T cells in Susac syndrome. A quantity of roughly 0.5 to 1 ug RNA underwent reverse transcription using random hexamers. TCRdb re-analysed the immunoSEQ multiplex PCR reads in MiXCR, keeping a single row per CDR3 protein. The sample has approximately 25,000 distinct CDR3 sequences; 93% are singletons. Source material: CD8+ T cells from PBMCs. Receptor source: a human donor with Susac syndrome.

V and J are TRBV6-2 or TRBV6-3 and TRBJ1-1; no clear D. The CDR3 runs 14 residues. The V gene lost 6 bases and the J gene lost 4 bases, with 15 bases spanning the gap. CDR1 MNHEY and CDR2 SVGEGT come from the germline V gene. DNA of the CDR3: TGTGCCAGCAGAGGGCATGGGGAAGGCACTGAAGCTTTCTTT. Protein sequence: CASRGHGEGTEAFF.

The chain joins TRBV2 to TRBJ1-1; tentatively, D is TRBD1 (5 bases). Trimming removed 2 bases at V and 3 bases at J, with 10 bases between. Germline CDR1 and CDR2: SNHLY and FYNNEI. This CDR3 spans 14 amino acids. The CDR3 region has the DNA TGTGCCAGCAGTGAAAGGGGCTGGGACACTGAAGCTTTCTTT. It specifies CASSERGWDTEAFF.

This sequence joins TRBV7-9 and TRBJ2-7; D unresolved. CDR3 length: 15 residues. In germline, CDR1 is SEHNR, CDR2 FQNEAQ (reference sequence). V lost 3 bases, J lost 0 bases, and 12 bases lay in between. The CDR3 DNA sequence: TGTGCCAGCAGCTTCCCGCCGACAAGCTCCTACGAGCAGTACTTC. Encoded protein: CASSFPPTSSYEQYF.

V is TRBV20-1 and J is TRBJ1-1; D remains ambiguous. Germline V lookup: CDR1 DFQATT, CDR2 SNEGSKA (reference sequence). Deletions cut 0 bases from V and 1 base from J, with 6 bases between. The CDR3 has 13 residues. The CDR3, as DNA: TGCAGTGCTAGAGAAGCGGGGAACACTGAAGCTTTCTTT. It yields the protein CSAREAGNTEAFF.

This clonotype was counted only a few times. The V call is TRBV20-1, the J call TRBJ2-7; TRBD2 aligns across 7 bases. V lost 0 bases, J lost 7 bases, and 9 bases stayed unmatched. CDR1 DFQATT and CDR2 SNEGSKA come from the germline V gene (reference sequence). The CDR3 covers 14 residues. The CDR3 DNA follows: TGCAGTGCTAGAGATTTGGCGGGGAGGGCGGAGCAGTACTTC. Protein sequence: CSARDLAGRAEQYF.

The J gene is TRBJ2-3, the V gene TRBV19; a weak D match, TRBD1 (6 bases). Germline V gene lookup returns CDR1 LNHDA and CDR2 SQIVND (reference sequence). Trimming stripped 0 bases from V and 0 bases from J, with 10 bases between. The CDR3 spans 16 residues. CDR3 DNA sequence: TGTGCCAGTAGTATAGATCCAGGGGACAGCACAGATACGCAGTATTTT. This gives the protein CASSIDPGDSTDTQYF.

This chain connects TRBV19 to TRBJ1-1; weak D call: TRBD1 (6 bases). Trimming took off 0 bases at V and 0 bases at J, with 8 bases between the two ends. Germline lookup yields CDR1 LNHDA and CDR2 SQIVND (reference sequence). The CDR3 sequence is 15 residues long. Written as DNA, the CDR3 is TGTGCCAGTAGTATAGAGGACAGCTTGAACACTGAAGCTTTCTTT. This sequence encodes CASSIEDSLNTEAFF.

The rearrangement uses TRBV7-9 and TRBJ2-7, with 10 nucleotides matching TRBD1. The CDR3 contains 14 residues. V trimming: 4 bases; J trimming: 3 bases; junction bases outside the gene matches: 3. Germline assignment: CDR1 SEHNR and CDR2 FQNEAQ (reference sequence). CDR3 protein: CASSSGTGVYEQYF. Written as DNA, the CDR3 is TGTGCCAGCAGCTCCGGGACAGGGGTCTACGAGCAGTACTTC.

The chain links TRBV7-9 to TRBJ1-1; D is perhaps TRBD1 (5 bases). V was cut by 1 base and J by 4 bases, with 10 bases left in between. The CDR3 runs 14 residues. Germline CDR1 reads SEHNR; CDR2 reads FQNEAQ (reference sequence). The DNA of the CDR3 is TGTGCCAGCAGCTTAGAGAATAGGGGCACTGAAGCTTTCTTT. It yields the protein CASSLENRGTEAFF.

This clonotype was seen only once. V usage is TRBV13 and J usage is TRBJ2-3, with D unresolved. Trimming shortened V by 1 base and J by 0 bases, and 2 bases separated the two germline ends. Germline assignment: CDR1 PRHDT and CDR2 FYEKMQ (reference sequence). The CDR3 extends over 13 amino acids. Written as DNA, the CDR3 is TGTGCCAGCAGCTTAGAAAGCACAGATACGCAGTATTTT. This gives the protein CASSLESTDTQYF.

This sequence joins TRBV11-2 and TRBJ2-7; 7 bases fit TRBD1. The CDR3 spans 13 residues. The junction had 1 base not matched to a gene; V was cut back by 2 bases and J by 3 bases. Germline-derived CDR1 and CDR2 are SGHAT and FQNNGV. CDR3 sequence reads: CASSLWDSYEQYF. The CDR3, as DNA: TGTGCCAGCAGCTTATGGGACAGCTACGAGCAGTACTTC. Filled out from reference TRBV11-2 and TRBJ2-7, the complete variable domain reads EAGVAQSPRYKIIEKRQSVAFWCNPISGHATLYWYQQILGQGPKLLIQFQNNGVVDDSQLPKDRFSAERLKGVDSTLKIQPAKLEDSAVYLCASSLWDSYEQYFGPGTRLTVT.

The chain carries TRBV11-2 and TRBJ2-7; the D gene is possibly TRBD2 (6 bases). Germline CDR1 and CDR2: SGHAT and FQNNGV. This CDR3 comprises 15 residues. Trimming stripped 1 base from V and 0 bases from J, with 10 bases between. Written as DNA, the CDR3 is TGTGCCAGCAGCTTAGTCCGGGGGACCTCCTACGAGCAGTACTTC. Its translation is CASSLVRGTSYEQYF. Full variable domain (missing parts from reference TRBV11-2 and TRBJ2-7): EAGVAQSPRYKIIEKRQSVAFWCNPISGHATLYWYQQILGQGPKLLIQFQNNGVVDDSQLPKDRFSAERLKGVDSTLKIQPAKLEDSAVYLCASSLVRGTSYEQYFGPGTRLTVT.

The chain has TRBV19 and TRBJ1-2; 10 bases fit TRBD1. V shed 6 bases, J shed 8 bases, and the junction held 15 bases outside the gene matches. CDR1 LNHDA and CDR2 SQIVND come from the germline V gene (reference sequence). This CDR3 contains 16 residues. The CDR3 region has the DNA TGTGCCAGTAGCCTCGGCGGGACAGGGGTGCTCGGGGGCTACACCTTC. Its translation is CASSLGGTGVLGGYTF.

The rearrangement joins TRBV12-3 or TRBV12-4 to TRBJ2-5; 7 bases fit TRBD2. V was clipped by 7 bases and J by 3 bases; unmatched bases: 11. The CDR3 spans 15 residues. Written as DNA, the CDR3 is TGTGCCAGCATCGGGGGGAGGGCTCACGAAGAGACCCAGTACTTC. The encoded protein is CASIGGRAHEETQYF.

The sample holds one count of this clonotype. The V and J genes are TRBV7-9 and TRBJ2-1, with 12 nucleotides matching TRBD2. With V trimmed by 6 bases and J by 9 bases, 15 bases remained unmatched. From germline, CDR1 is SEHNR and CDR2 FQNEAQ (reference sequence). This CDR3 is built from 17 residues. The CDR3 sequence is CASSPRRLAGARGEQFF. The CDR3 bases are TGTGCCAGCAGTCCTAGAAGACTAGCGGGGGCGAGAGGTGAGCAGTTCTTC.